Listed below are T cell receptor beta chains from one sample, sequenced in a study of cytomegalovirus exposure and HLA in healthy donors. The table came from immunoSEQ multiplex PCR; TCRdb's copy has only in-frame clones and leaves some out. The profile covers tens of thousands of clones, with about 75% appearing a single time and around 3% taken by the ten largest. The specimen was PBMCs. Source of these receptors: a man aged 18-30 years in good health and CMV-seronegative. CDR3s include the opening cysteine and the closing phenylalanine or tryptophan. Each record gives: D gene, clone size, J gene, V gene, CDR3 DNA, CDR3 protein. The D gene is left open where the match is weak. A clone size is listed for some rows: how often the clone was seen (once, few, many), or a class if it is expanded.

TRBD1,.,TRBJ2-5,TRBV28,TGTGCCAGCAGTCCGACAGGGCACCAAGAGACCCAGTACTTC,CASSPTGHQETQYF
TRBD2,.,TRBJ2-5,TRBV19,TGTGCCAGTAGTACGGGACTAGGGTCCGAGACCCAGTACTTC,CASSTGLGSETQYF
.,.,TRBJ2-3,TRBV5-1,TGCGCCAGCAGCTTACGAGCGGGTGGGATCTCTAGCACAGATACGCAGTATTTT,CASSLRAGGISSTDTQYF
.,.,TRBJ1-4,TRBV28,TGTGCCAGCAGTAAACAGGGCCCACTTGAAAAACTGTTTTTT,CASSKQGPLEKLFF
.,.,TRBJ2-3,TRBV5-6,TGTACCAGCAGCTTACCGGGATCAGATACGCAGTATTTT,CTSSLPGSDTQYF
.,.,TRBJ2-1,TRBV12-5,TGTGCTAGTGGCCTCAGTGGGGCAAGTGAGCAGTTCTTC,CASGLSGASEQFF
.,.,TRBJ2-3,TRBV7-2,TGTGCCAGCCACTCCGGGGGCACAGATACGCAGTATTTT,CASHSGGTDTQYF
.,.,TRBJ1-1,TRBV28,TGTGCCAGCAGCCCGACAGGACTGAGAGAAGCTTTCTTT,CASSPTGLREAFF
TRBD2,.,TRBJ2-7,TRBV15,TGTGCCACCGGCGGGGGGAGTCAGGAGCAGTACTTC,CATGGGSQEQYF
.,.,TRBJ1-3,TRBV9,TGTGCCAGCAGCGGAAAAGGGGCATACTCTGGAAACACCATATATTTT,CASSGKGAYSGNTIYF
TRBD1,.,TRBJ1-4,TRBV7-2,TGTGCCAGCAGCCTCCGACAGGGCTCAGAAAAACTGTTTTTT,CASSLRQGSEKLFF
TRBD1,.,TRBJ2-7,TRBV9,TGTGCCAGCAGCGTGGGGACAGGGGCTTACGAGCAGTACTTC,CASSVGTGAYEQYF
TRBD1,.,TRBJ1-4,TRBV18,TGTGCCAGCTCAACCACAGGGGGCATAAGAGAAAAACTGTTTTTT,CASSTTGGIREKLFF
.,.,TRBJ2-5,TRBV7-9,TGTGCCAGCAGCTTAGCGGGGGGGCCGGAGACCCAGTACTTC,CASSLAGGPETQYF
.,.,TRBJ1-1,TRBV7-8,TGTGCCAGCAGACTCGCGGGGGGTTTAACTGTTACTGAAGCTTTCTTT,CASRLAGGLTVTEAFF
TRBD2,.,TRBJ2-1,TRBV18,TGTGCCAGCTCACCCGGTATAGCGGGGGAGGATGAGCAGTTCTTC,CASSPGIAGEDEQFF
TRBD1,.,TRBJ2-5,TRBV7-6,TGTGCCAGCAGCGGACAGGGGAACCGAGAGACCCAGTACTTC,CASSGQGNRETQYF
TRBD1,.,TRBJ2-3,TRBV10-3,TGTGCCATCAGTGAGTCGGGACAGTTTACGCAGTATTTT,CAISESGQFTQYF
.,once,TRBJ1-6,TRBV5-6,TGTGCCAGCAGCTTGGCCCTCACCGCCTACTCACCCCTCCACTTT,CASSLALTAYSPLHF
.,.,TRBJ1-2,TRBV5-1,TGCGCCAGCAGCGTCTCTGGAGGCGGCTACACCTTC,CASSVSGGGYTF
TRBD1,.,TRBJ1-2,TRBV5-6,TGTGCCAGCAGCTTGATGACAGGGGGGGGTAACTATGGCTACACCTTC,CASSLMTGGGNYGYTF
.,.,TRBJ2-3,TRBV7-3,TGTGCCAGCAGCTTGACAGGAGACACAGATACGCAGTATTTT,CASSLTGDTDTQYF
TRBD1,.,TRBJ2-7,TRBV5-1,TGCGCCAGCTTTGACGGACAGGGTAACGAGCAGTACTTC,CASFDGQGNEQYF
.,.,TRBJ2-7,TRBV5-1,TGCGCCAGCAGCGTGTTGGGGGGGACATACGAGCAGTACTTC,CASSVLGGTYEQYF
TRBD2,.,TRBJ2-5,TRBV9,TGTGCCAGCAGCGTCCTAGCGGGGAGTCTGCAGGAGACCCAGTACTTC,CASSVLAGSLQETQYF
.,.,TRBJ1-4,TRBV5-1,TGCGCCAGCAGCTTGGTTTCCAGATCTAATGAAAAACTGTTTTTT,CASSLVSRSNEKLFF
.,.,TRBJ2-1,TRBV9,TGTGCCAGCAGCGTAGACCCACACAGGGAATACAATGAGCAGTTCTTC,CASSVDPHREYNEQFF
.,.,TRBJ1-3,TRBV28,TGTGCCAGCAGCCCGGTGGGCAGGGCAATCTCTGGAAACACCATATATTTT,CASSPVGRAISGNTIYF
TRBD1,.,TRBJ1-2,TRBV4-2,TGTGCCAGCAGCCAAGATCGGGCAGGGGGTACAGGTGGCTACGCCTTC,CASSQDRAGGTGGYAF
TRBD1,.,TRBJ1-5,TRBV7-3,TGTGCCGGAAGGATGGGACAGATTAGCAATCAGCCCCAGCATTTT,CAGRMGQISNQPQHF
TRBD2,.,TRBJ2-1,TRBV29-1,TGCAGCCTCGGGACTAGCGGCGATGAGCAGTTCTTC,CSLGTSGDEQFF
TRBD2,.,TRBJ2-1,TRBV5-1,TGCGCCAGTGAGTGGGGCGGGGGGAACAATGAGCAGTTCTTC,CASEWGGGNNEQFF
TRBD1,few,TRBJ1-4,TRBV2,TGTGCCAGCAGTGGCACCAGGGGGGAAAAACTGTTTTTT,CASSGTRGEKLFF
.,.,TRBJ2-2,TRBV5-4,TGTGCCAGCACCCCGGCCGGCAGGGCATCCGGCCGGGAGCTGTTTTTT,CASTPAGRASGRELFF
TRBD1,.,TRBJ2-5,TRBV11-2,TGTGCCAGCAGCTTAAGGGTCAGGGGGCTTTGGGGAGAGACCCAGTACTTC,CASSLRVRGLWGETQYF
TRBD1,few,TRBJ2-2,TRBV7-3,TGTGCCAGCAGCCCACATGATCATGTACAGGGGGCGGTCACCGGGGAGCTGTTTTTT,CASSPHDHVQGAVTGELFF
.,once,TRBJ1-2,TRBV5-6,TGTGCCAGCCATACAGGACCCAACTATGGCTACACCTTC,CASHTGPNYGYTF
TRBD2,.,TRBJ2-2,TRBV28,TGTGCCAGCACCCGAACTAGCGGGGGGGCCACCGGGGAGCTGTTTTTT,CASTRTSGGATGELFF
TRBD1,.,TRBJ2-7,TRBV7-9,TGTGCCACCGGGACAGGGGGCATGTACGAGCAGTACTTC,CATGTGGMYEQYF
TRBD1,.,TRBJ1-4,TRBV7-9,TGTGCCAGCAGCGACGACAGGGTCCGAGAAAAACTGTTTTTT,CASSDDRVREKLFF
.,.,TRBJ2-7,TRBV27,TGTGCCAGCACCAGGGATGTCTACGAGCAGTACTTC,CASTRDVYEQYF
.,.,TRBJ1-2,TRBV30,TGTGCCTGGAGTGCAGGGACATCGGGCTACACCTTC,CAWSAGTSGYTF
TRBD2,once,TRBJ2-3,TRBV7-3,TGTGCCAGCAACGGTGGGGCGGGGGACACAGATACGCAGTATTTT,CASNGGAGDTDTQYF
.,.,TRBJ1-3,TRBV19,TGTGCCAGTAGTAAGAGCTCTGGAAACACCATATATTTT,CASSKSSGNTIYF
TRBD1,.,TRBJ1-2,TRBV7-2,TGTGCCAGCAGTTTTAAAGCCGGGACAGTCTATGGCTACACCTTC,CASSFKAGTVYGYTF
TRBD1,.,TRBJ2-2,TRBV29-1,TGCAGCGCGGCAAAGGGGGCCAACACCGGGGAGCTGTTTTTT,CSAAKGANTGELFF